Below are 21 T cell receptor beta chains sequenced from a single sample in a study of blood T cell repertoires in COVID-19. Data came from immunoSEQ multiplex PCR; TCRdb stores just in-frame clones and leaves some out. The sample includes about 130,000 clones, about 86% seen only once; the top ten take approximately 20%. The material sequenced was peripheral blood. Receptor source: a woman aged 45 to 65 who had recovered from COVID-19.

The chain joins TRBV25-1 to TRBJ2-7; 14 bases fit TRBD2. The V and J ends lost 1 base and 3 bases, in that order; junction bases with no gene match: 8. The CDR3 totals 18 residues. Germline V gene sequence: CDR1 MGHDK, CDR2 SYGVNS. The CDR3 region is CASSEWGGLAGVNYEQYF. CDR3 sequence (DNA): TGTGCCAGCAGTGAATGGGGGGGACTAGCGGGAGTGAACTACGAGCAGTACTTC.

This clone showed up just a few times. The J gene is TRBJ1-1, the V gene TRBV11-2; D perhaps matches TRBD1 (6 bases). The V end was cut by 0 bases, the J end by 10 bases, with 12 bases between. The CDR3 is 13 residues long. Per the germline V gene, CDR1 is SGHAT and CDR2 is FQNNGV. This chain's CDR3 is CASSLDRGRVAFF. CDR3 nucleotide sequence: TGTGCCAGCAGCTTAGACAGGGGAAGAGTAGCTTTCTTT.

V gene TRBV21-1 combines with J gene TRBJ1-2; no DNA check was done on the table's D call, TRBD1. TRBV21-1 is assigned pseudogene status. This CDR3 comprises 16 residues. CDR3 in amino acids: CASSTRRDTDNYGYTF. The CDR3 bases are TGTGCCAGCAGCACCCGCCGGGACACGGATAACTATGGCTACACCTTC.

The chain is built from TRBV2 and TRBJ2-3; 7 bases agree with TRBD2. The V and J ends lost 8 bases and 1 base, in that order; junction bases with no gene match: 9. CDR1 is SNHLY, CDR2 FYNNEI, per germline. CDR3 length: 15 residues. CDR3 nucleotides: TGTGCCAGCGCCCCGTGGGGAGGGCGCACAGATACGCAGTATTTT. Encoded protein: CASAPWGGRTDTQYF.

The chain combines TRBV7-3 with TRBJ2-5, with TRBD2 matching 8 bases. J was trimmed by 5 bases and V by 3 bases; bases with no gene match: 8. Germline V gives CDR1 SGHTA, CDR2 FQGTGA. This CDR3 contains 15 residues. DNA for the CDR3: TGTGCCAGCAGCTTGAGTAGCGGGACGGGGGAGACCCAGTACTTC. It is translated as CASSLSSGTGETQYF.

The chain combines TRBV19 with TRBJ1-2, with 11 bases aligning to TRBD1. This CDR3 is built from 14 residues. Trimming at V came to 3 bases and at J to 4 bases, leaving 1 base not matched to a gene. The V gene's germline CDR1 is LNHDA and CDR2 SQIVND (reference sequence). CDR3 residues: CASSIGTGGYGYTF. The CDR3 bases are TGTGCCAGTAGTATCGGGACAGGGGGCTATGGCTACACCTTC.

CDR3 coding DNA: TGTGCCAGTAGCGCGACAGGGAAGGTTGGCTATGGCTACACCTTC. Translated, it gives CASSATGKVGYGYTF. The rearrangement joins TRBV19 to TRBJ1-2; 7 nucleotides match TRBD1. This CDR3 has 15 amino acids. Germline-derived CDR1 and CDR2 are LNHDA and SQIVND (reference sequence). J gave up 4 bases and V 6 bases, and 11 bases lay outside the gene matches.

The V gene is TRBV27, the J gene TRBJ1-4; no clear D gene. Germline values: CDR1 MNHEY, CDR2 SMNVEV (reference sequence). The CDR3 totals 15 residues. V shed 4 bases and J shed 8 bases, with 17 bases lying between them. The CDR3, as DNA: TGTGCCAGCAGTTCCCCACATGGGCGGGGAGAAAAACTGTTTTTT. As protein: CASSSPHGRGEKLFF.

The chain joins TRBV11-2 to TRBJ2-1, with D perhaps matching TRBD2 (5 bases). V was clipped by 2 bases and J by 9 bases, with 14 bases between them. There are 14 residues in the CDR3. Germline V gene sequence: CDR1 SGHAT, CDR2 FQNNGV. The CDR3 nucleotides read TGTGCCAGCAGCTTAACGGGGAACAGTGGTGAGCAGTTCTTC. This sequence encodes CASSLTGNSGEQFF.

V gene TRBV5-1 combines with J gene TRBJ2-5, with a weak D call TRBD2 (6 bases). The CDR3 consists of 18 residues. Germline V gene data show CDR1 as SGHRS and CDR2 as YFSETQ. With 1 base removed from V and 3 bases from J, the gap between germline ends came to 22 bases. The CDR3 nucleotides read TGCGCCAGCAGCTTGATCGGGGGTCTAGCTCTAGGGGAAGAGACCCAGTACTTC. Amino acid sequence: CASSLIGGLALGEETQYF.

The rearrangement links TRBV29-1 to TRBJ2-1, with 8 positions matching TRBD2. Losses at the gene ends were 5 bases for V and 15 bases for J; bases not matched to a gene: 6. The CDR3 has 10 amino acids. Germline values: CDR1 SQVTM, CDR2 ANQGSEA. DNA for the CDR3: TGCAGCGTTTTAGCGGGAAGTCTGTTCTTC. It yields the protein CSVLAGSLFF.

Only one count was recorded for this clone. This CDR3 reads CASKGAISQPQHF. The DNA for the CDR3 is TGTGCCAGCAAGGGGGCTATCAGTCAGCCCCAGCATTTT. V is TRBV6-4 and J is TRBJ1-5, with 7 bases identical to TRBD1. Trimming took 7 bases from V and 6 from J; bases not matched to a gene: 6. The germline V gene encodes CDR1 MRHNA and CDR2 SNTAGT. The CDR3 spans 13 residues.

The CDR3 DNA is TGCGCCAGCAGCCAACTACAGGGGGATACGCAGTATTTT. It is translated as CASSQLQGDTQYF. V and J are TRBV4-1 and TRBJ2-3; 7 bases map to TRBD1. The V and J ends lost 2 bases and 6 bases, in that order; junction bases with no gene match: 2. The germline V gene encodes CDR1 MGHRA and CDR2 YSYEKL. The CDR3 totals 13 residues.

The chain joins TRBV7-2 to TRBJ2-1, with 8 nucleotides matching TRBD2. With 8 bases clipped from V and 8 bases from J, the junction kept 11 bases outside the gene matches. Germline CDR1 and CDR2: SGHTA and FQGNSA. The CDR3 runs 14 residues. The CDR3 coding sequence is TGTGCCAGCTGTCCGGGAGGGATTCGCGATGAGCAGTTCTTC. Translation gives CASCPGGIRDEQFF. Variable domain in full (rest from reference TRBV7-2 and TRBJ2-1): GAGVSQSPSNKVTEKGKDVELRCDPISGHTALYWYRQSLGQGLEFLIYFQGNSAPDKSGLPSDRFSAERTGGSVSTLTIQRTQQEDSAVYLCASCPGGIRDEQFFGPGTRLTVL.

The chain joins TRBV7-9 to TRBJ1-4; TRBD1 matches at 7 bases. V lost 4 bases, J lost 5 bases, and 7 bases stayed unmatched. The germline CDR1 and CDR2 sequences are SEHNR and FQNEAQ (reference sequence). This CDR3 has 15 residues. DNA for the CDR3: TGTGCCAGCAGCTCGACAGGGACGATCAATGAAAAACTGTTTTTT. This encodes CASSSTGTINEKLFF.

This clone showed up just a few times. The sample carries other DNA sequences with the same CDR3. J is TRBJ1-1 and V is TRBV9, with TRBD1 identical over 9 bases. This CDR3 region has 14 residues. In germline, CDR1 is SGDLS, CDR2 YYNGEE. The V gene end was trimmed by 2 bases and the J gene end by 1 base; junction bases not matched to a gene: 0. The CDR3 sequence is CASSVTGGNTEAFF. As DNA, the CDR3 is TGTGCCAGCAGCGTGACAGGGGGGAACACTGAAGCTTTCTTT.

The DNA of the CDR3 is TGCAGCGTTGAAGGGGTAGCGGGGGGTACAGATACGCAGTATTTT. This codes for CSVEGVAGGTDTQYF. V gene TRBV29-1 combines with J gene TRBJ2-3, with 10 bases that match TRBD2. The CDR3 is 15 amino acids. Germline loops: CDR1 SQVTM, CDR2 ANQGSEA. The ends lost 1 base at V and 3 bases at J; junction bases unmatched: 4.

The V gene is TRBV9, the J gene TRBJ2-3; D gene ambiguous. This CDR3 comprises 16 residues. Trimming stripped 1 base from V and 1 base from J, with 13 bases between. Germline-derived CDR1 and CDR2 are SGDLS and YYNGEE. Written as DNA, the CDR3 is TGTGCCAGCAGCGTAAACCCGACATCTGGCACAGATACGCAGTATTTT. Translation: CASSVNPTSGTDTQYF.

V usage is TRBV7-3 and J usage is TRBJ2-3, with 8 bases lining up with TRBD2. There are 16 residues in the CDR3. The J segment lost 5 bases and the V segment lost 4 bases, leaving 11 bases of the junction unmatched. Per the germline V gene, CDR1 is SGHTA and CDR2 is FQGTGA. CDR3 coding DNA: TGTGCCAGCAGCTCTAGCCCGGGGGGGCCGGGAGATACGCAGTATTTT. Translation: CASSSSPGGPGDTQYF.

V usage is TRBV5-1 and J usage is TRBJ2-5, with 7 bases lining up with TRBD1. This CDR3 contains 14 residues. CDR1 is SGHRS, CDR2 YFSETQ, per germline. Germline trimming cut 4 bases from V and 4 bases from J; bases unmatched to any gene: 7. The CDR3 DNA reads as TGCGCCAGCAGCCACGGGACAGTGTCAGAGACCCAGTACTTC. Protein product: CASSHGTVSETQYF.

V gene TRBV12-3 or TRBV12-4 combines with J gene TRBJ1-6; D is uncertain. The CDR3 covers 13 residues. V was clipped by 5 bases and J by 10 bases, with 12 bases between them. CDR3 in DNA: TGTGCCAGCAGTGAGGGCCCCAGGTCACCCCTCCACTTT. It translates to CASSEGPRSPLHF.